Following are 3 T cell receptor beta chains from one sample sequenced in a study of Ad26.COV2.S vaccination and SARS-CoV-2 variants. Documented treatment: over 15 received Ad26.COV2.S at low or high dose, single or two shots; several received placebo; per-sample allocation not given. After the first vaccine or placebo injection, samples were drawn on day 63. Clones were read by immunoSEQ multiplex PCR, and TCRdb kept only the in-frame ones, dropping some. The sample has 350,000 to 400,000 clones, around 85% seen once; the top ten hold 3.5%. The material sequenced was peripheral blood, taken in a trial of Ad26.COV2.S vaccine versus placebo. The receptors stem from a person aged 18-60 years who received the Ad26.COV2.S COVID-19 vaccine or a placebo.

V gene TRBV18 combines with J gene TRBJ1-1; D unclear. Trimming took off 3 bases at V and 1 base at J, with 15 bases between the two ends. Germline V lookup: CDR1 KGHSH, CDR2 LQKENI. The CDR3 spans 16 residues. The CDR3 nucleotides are TGTGCCAGCTCACCTCCGTTAGGTGAGGGGAACACTGAAGCTTTCTTT. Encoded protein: CASSPPLGEGNTEAFF.

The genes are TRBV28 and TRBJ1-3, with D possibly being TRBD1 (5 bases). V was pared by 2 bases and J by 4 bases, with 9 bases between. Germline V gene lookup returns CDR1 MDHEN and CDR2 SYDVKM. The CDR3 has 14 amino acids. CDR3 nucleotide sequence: TGTGCCAGCAGTTTACGGGGGACCGGAAACACCATATATTTT. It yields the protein CASSLRGTGNTIYF.

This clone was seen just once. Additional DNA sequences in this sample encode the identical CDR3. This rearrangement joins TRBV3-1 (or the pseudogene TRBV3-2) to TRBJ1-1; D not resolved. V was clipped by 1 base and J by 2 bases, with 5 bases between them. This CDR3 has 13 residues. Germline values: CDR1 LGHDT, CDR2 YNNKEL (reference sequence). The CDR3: CASSQGPNTEAFF. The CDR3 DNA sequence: TGTGCCAGCAGCCAAGGACCTAACACTGAAGCTTTCTTT.